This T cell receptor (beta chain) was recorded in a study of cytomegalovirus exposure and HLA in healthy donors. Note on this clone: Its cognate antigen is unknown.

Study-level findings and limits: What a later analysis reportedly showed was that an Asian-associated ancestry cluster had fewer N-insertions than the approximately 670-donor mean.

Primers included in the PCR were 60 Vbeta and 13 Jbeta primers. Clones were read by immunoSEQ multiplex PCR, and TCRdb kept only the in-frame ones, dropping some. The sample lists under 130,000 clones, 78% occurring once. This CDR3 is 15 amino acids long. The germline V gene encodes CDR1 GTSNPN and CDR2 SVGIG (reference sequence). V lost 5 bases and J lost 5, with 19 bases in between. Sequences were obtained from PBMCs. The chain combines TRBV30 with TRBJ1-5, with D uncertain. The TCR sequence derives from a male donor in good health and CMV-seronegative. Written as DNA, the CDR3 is TGTGCCTGGGGTCCGGCGGGCAGCGACTATCAGCCCCAGCATTTT. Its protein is CAWGPAGSDYQPQHF.